The T cell receptor (beta chain) described here comes from a study of STAT3 mutations in large granular lymphocyte leukemia (dated by TCRdb to about 2019). Study-wide context: Canonical activating STAT3 mutations were detected in roughly half of the longitudinally sequenced T-LGLL patients. Over half of the T-LGLL patients were given one or more immunosuppressive therapy regimens, and around two fifths of the treated patients had a hematologic response. Patients with T-cell large granular lymphocyte leukemia underwent serial deep sequencing of TCRbeta CDR3 and STAT3 to reconstruct clonal hierarchy and dynamics. From an initial cohort of roughly 190 LGL patients, about 20 representative T-LGLL cases were chosen for longitudinal sequencing of TCRbeta and STAT3. As controls within the study, a couple of patients with natural killer LGL leukemia were also sequenced longitudinally. Each patient was sequenced at an average of roughly 4.1 time points, ranging from 2 to 8 samplings.

TCRbeta libraries were sequenced on an Illumina MiSeq, averaging roughly 40,000 productive templates per sample. TCRbeta CDR3 libraries were generated with the immunoSEQ assay using multiplex PCR amplification. On the authors' methods: Repertoire diversity was computed as previously defined, with values near 0 indicating extremely monoclonal samples. TCRdb provides this immuneACCESS table in a form limited to in-frame rearrangements. Some clones are lacking; in checked studies, under half of them reflect an unresolved V gene, and why the rest are absent is not known. For V, J and clone size, that table is used; D and trimming come from the DNA. The sample profile shows 30,000 to 40,000 clones; around 85% of them were found once. The ten largest account for approximately 11% of the sample. Study-level results and caveats: Persisting codominant clonotypes in some patients meant a small but highly pathogenic clone may have been missed. At least one immunodominant TCRbeta clonotype was present in every T-LGLL patient, and multiple immunodominant subclonotypes appeared in about half of the T-LGLL patients. Variable intervals between samplings and differing treatment regimens complicated linking therapy response to changes in TCR clonal burden. TCR clonotype switching after therapy was seen in about 30% of the 18 patients, with all newly emerging clones being STAT3 wild type. Because no samples were available when a clone first appeared, clonal expansion was inferred from samplings taken at other points. The burden of the dominant TCR clone was higher than the STAT3 mutant burden in several patients, which suggests that the STAT3 mutation arose secondarily inside a clone that had already expanded.

As regards this clone: The specificity of this receptor is unknown. No much larger clonotype is one base removed from it; base qualities were not supplied.

The same DNA, extracted from blood mononuclear cells, served for both TCR sequencing and STAT3 sequencing. The sample consisted of peripheral blood mononuclear cells. The source of this sequence is a man in his sixties with T-cell large granular lymphocyte leukemia. Some clones in this sample may be carry-over from other donors' samples. The age is the age at diagnosis.

CDR3 loop: CSAFSGTSTDTQYF. The nucleotide sequence reads as follows: TGCAGCGCGTTTTCTGGGACTAGCACAGATACGCAGTATTTT. The chain is made from TRBV29-1 and TRBJ2-3, and TRBD2 may be the D gene, going by 6 matching bases. From its cysteine to its phenylalanine, the CDR3 spans 14 amino acids. The only DNA kept is the CDR3, 42 bases in frame from the first base. The V and J ends are trimmed by 7 bases and 0 bases, leaving 14 bases between them. The germline V gene sets CDR1 to SQVTM and CDR2 to ANQGSEA.